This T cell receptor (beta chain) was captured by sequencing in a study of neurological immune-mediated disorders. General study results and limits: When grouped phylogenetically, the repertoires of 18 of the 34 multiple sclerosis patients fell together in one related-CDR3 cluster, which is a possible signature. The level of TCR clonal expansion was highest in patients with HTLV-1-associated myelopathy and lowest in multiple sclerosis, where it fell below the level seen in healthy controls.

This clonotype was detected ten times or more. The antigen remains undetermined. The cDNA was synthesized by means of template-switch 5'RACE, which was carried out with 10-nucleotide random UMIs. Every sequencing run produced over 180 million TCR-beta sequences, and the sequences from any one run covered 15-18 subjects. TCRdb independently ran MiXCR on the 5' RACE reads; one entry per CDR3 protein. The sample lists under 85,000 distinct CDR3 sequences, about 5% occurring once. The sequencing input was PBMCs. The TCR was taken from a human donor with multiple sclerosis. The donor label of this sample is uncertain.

CDR3 in amino acids: CASSGVQGQETQYF. CDR3 DNA sequence: TGTGCCAGCAGCGGGGTACAGGGTCAAGAGACCCAGTACTTC. V is TRBV11-2 and J is TRBJ2-5; the D gene is possibly TRBD1 (6 bases). The germline V gene encodes CDR1 SGHAT and CDR2 FQNNGV. The CDR3 loop spans 14 amino acids. Trimming shortened V by 5 bases and J by 2 bases, and 12 bases separated the two germline ends.